Shown below are 26 T cell receptor beta chains from a single sample sequenced in a study of identical twins. TCRdb independently ran MiXCR on the 5' RACE reads; one entry per CDR3 protein. The sample lists 450,000 to 650,000 distinct CDR3 sequences, 12% to 15% occurring once. The data were also submitted as part of a second study, on yellow fever vaccine responses in identical twins.

Sequencing used CD4+ T cells sorted from blood. These receptors all stem from a woman under 30 in good health.

This clonotype was seen a handful of times. The CDR3 coding sequence is TGTGCCAGCAGCCGGGGACAGGCTGGCAATCAGCCCCAGCATTTT. It is translated as CASSRGQAGNQPQHF. The V and J genes are TRBV12-3 or TRBV12-4 and TRBJ1-5, with 8 bases that match TRBD1. The CDR3 is 15 amino acids. After removal of 6 bases from V and 2 bases from J, the junction contained 6 bases not matched to a gene.

This clonotype was detected a few times. The chain combines TRBV12-3 or TRBV12-4 with TRBJ1-6; 7 nucleotides agree with TRBD1. V dropped 6 bases and J dropped 5; count of bases not matched to a gene: 7. This CDR3 contains 15 residues. This CDR3 reads CASSLFRGNNSPLHF. In DNA form, the CDR3 reads TGTGCCAGCAGCCTGTTCAGGGGGAATAATTCACCCCTCCACTTT.

A few counts support this clonotype. This chain links TRBV5-1 with TRBJ1-2; D possibly corresponds to TRBD1 (6 bases). CDR3 size: 14 residues. V was clipped by 0 bases and J by 5 bases, with 11 bases between them. CDR1 is SGHRS and CDR2 is YFSETQ in the germline V gene. The CDR3 DNA reads as TGCGCCAGCAGCTTGGGACAGGCCTCGTATGGCTACACCTTC. Protein sequence: CASSLGQASYGYTF.

This clonotype showed up just a few times. This chain joins TRBV12-3 or TRBV12-4 and TRBJ1-2, with D tentatively TRBD1 (5 bases). The CDR3 sequence is 15 residues long. Trimming took 5 bases from V and 8 from J, leaving 21 bases between them. The CDR3 DNA is TGTGCCAGCAGTACACACCCCGCAGGGCCTAGAGGCTACACCTTC. Translation: CASSTHPAGPRGYTF.

The chain links TRBV6-1 to TRBJ2-3; D unclear. The CDR3 has 12 amino acids. Germline values: CDR1 MNHNS, CDR2 SASEGT. Trimming left V 0 bases short and J 11 bases short, with 9 bases between. As DNA, the CDR3 is TGTGCCAGCAGTGAAGCTTCTGGCAGGCAGTATTTT. This translates into CASSEASGRQYF.

The gene calls are TRBV11-2 and TRBJ2-1; 7 bases align to TRBD1. The CDR3 totals 12 residues. The V gene's germline CDR1 is SGHAT and CDR2 FQNNGV. With 5 bases clipped from V and 10 bases from J, the junction kept 5 bases outside the gene matches. The CDR3 loop is CASSLGQAEQFF. CDR3 DNA: TGTGCCAGCAGCCTTGGACAGGCGGAGCAGTTCTTC.

This clonotype was observed at least ten times. V gene TRBV7-9 combines with J gene TRBJ2-5, with D perhaps matching TRBD1 (5 bases). The V end was cut by 5 bases, the J end by 5 bases, with 12 bases between. Germline V lookup: CDR1 SEHNR, CDR2 FQNEAQ (reference sequence). CDR3 length equals 13 residues. The CDR3 reads CASSLAQVETQYF. In nucleotides, the CDR3 is TGTGCCAGCAGCCTGGCACAGGTGGAGACCCAGTACTTC.

This clonotype was counted a few times. The chain links TRBV5-5 to TRBJ1-6; a weak D match, TRBD1 (5 bases). Germline-derived CDR1 and CDR2 are SGHKS and YYEKEE (reference sequence). Trimming left V 3 bases short and J 7 bases short, with 14 bases between. This CDR3 contains 15 residues. The CDR3 DNA sequence: TGTGCCAGCAGCTCGGGAGGGGTAATGAATTCACCCCTCCACTTT. The encoded protein is CASSSGGVMNSPLHF.

The table lists this clonotype with a few counts. The CDR3: CASSLVGPQETQYF. CDR3 nucleotides: TGCGCCAGCAGCTTGGTTGGGCCCCAAGAGACCCAGTACTTC. The V gene is TRBV5-1, the J gene TRBJ2-5; D gene unclear. With 0 bases removed from V and 1 base from J, the gap between germline ends came to 7 bases. The CDR3 has 14 residues. Germline lookup yields CDR1 SGHRS and CDR2 YFSETQ.

V is TRBV12-3 or TRBV12-4 and J is TRBJ2-2; 12 bases are a match to TRBD2. This CDR3 region has 16 residues. The junction had 9 bases not matched to a gene; V was cut back by 6 bases and J by 7 bases. The CDR3 loop reads CASSRRLAGVIGELFF. The CDR3 DNA follows: TGTGCCAGCAGCCGTAGACTAGCGGGAGTAATCGGGGAGCTGTTTTTT.

The sample holds a few counts of this clonotype. The J gene is TRBJ2-3, the V gene TRBV7-3, with unresolved D. CDR1 is SGHTA, CDR2 FQGTGA, per germline. Trimming stripped 0 bases from V and 4 bases from J, with 14 bases between. CDR3 length equals 16 residues. The CDR3 coding sequence is TGTGCCAGCAGCTTAACACACAGCCCTCTTGCAGATACGCAGTATTTT. This sequence encodes CASSLTHSPLADTQYF.

The V and J genes are TRBV23-1 and TRBJ2-7, with D perhaps matching TRBD2 (6 bases). TRBV23-1 is designated an ORF whose function remains uncertain. With 8 bases removed from V and 4 bases from J, the gap between germline ends came to 15 bases. There are 13 residues in the CDR3. The CDR3 here is CASPPTRLYEQYF. The CDR3 DNA is TGCGCCAGCCCCCCGACTAGGTTGTACGAGCAGTACTTC.

This clonotype was found a few times. The chain is built from TRBV18 and TRBJ2-7, with a weak D call TRBD1 (6 bases). The CDR3 is 13 residues long. CDR1 is KGHSH and CDR2 is LQKENI in the germline V gene. Trimming cost V 6 bases and J 7 bases, with 16 bases left between them. The CDR3 reads CASSQTGNGEQYV. In nucleotides, the CDR3 is TGTGCCAGCTCCCAAACAGGGAACGGTGAGCAGTACGTC.

The chain combines TRBV10-3 with TRBJ1-1; 7 positions match TRBD1. CDR1 is ENHRY and CDR2 is SYGVKD in the germline V gene. With 7 bases clipped from V and 5 bases from J, the junction kept 7 bases outside the gene matches. This CDR3 spans 13 amino acids. Written as DNA, the CDR3 is TGTGCCATCATCCCCGACAGGGCAACTGAAGCTTTCTTT. This gives the protein CAIIPDRATEAFF.

V is TRBV20-1 and J is TRBJ2-1, with D maybe TRBD2 (6 bases). Germline lookup yields CDR1 DFQATT and CDR2 SNEGSKA (reference sequence). Trimming left V 3 bases short and J 0 bases short, with 15 bases between. There are 16 residues in the CDR3. This chain's CDR3 is CSASGAGGTSYNEQFF. In nucleotides, the CDR3 is TGCAGTGCTAGTGGGGCCGGGGGAACCTCCTACAATGAGCAGTTCTTC.

The table lists this clonotype with a few counts. The V and J genes are TRBV28 and TRBJ1-2, with D possibly being TRBD1 (6 bases). Between the trimmed V and J ends, which lost 5 bases and 4 bases, there was a span of 14 bases. The CDR3 is 14 amino acids. The germline gives CDR1 MDHEN, CDR2 SYDVKM. CDR3 sequence: CASSPGARSYGYTF. The CDR3 DNA sequence: TGTGCCAGCAGTCCGGGGGCGCGAAGCTATGGCTACACCTTC.

There are a few counts of this clonotype. The chain joins TRBV5-6 to TRBJ2-6; D is unresolved. V was clipped by 2 bases and J by 4 bases, with 4 bases between them. The V gene's germline CDR1 is SGHDT and CDR2 YYEEEE. CDR3 length: 13 amino acids. The CDR3 DNA reads as TGTGCCAGCAGCTTTGTGGGGGCCAACGTCCTGACTTTC. Protein sequence: CASSFVGANVLTF.

V gene TRBV27 combines with J gene TRBJ1-5, with a weak D call TRBD1 (5 bases). This CDR3 spans 15 amino acids. Germline V gives CDR1 MNHEY, CDR2 SMNVEV (reference sequence). Trimming removed 5 bases from V and 4 bases from J, with 15 bases in between. The CDR3 DNA sequence: TGTGCCAGCAGTCCTGGCCGGGGGGAAAATCAGCCCCAGCATTTT. Its translation is CASSPGRGENQPQHF.

This clonotype was seen only a few times. This chain joins TRBV6-5 and TRBJ2-1; 9 bases map to TRBD2. The germline CDR1 and CDR2 sequences are MNHEY and SVGAGI. Losses at the gene ends were 0 bases for V and 3 bases for J; bases not matched to a gene: 6. The CDR3 spans 17 residues. The CDR3 bases are TGTGCCAGCAGTTACTCGAACCCTAGCGGGGTCTACAATGAGCAGTTCTTC. This codes for CASSYSNPSGVYNEQFF.

This rearrangement joins TRBV27 to TRBJ2-1; TRBD1 might be the D (6 bases). V lost 5 bases, J lost 7 bases, and 15 bases lay in between. Germline CDR1 reads MNHEY; CDR2 reads SMNVEV (reference sequence). The CDR3 is made up of 14 amino acids. CDR3 DNA: TGTGCCAGCAGTAGAACCGGGACAAGAAATGAGCAGTTCTTC. This sequence encodes CASSRTGTRNEQFF.

This clonotype showed up just a few times. The V and J genes are TRBV28 and TRBJ2-3; maybe TRBD1 (6 bases). CDR1 and CDR2 from the germline V gene are MDHEN and SYDVKM. V was shortened by 8 bases and J by 1 base, with 16 bases between the two germline ends. CDR3 length equals 15 residues. CDR3 sequence reads: CASRTAKDGTDTQYF. CDR3 coding DNA: TGTGCCAGCCGGACAGCAAAGGATGGCACAGATACGCAGTATTTT. Full variable domain (remainder filled in from reference TRBV28 and TRBJ2-3): DVKVTQSSRYLVKRTGEKVFLECVQDMDHENMFWYRQDPGLGLRLIYFSYDVKMKEKGDIPEGYSVSREKKERFSLILESASTNQTSMYLCASRTAKDGTDTQYFGPGTRLTVL.

Written as DNA, the CDR3 is TGTGCCACCAGCAGCGACGTCGCTGGGGAGCTGTTTTTT. Its translation is CATSSDVAGELFF. This chain connects TRBV15 to TRBJ2-2; D gene ambiguous. The CDR3 spans 13 residues. Trimming left V 3 bases short and J 8 bases short, with 10 bases between. From germline, CDR1 is LNHNV and CDR2 YYDKDF (reference sequence). Combining the CDR3 with reference TRBV15 and TRBJ2-2 gives the whole variable domain DAMVIQNPRYQVTQFGKPVTLSCSQTLNHNVMYWYQQKSSQAPKLLFHYYDKDFNNEADTPDNFQSRRPNTSFCFLDIRSPGLGDTAMYLCATSSDVAGELFFGEGSRLTVL.

The V gene is TRBV28, the J gene TRBJ1-5; 8 bases are a match to TRBD1. The CDR3 loop spans 15 amino acids. V was pared by 6 bases and J by 2 bases, with 6 bases of the junction left unmatched. Germline V gene data show CDR1 as MDHEN and CDR2 as SYDVKM. CDR3 region: CASSQGAWGNQPQHF. CDR3 sequence (DNA): TGTGCCAGCAGCCAGGGGGCGTGGGGCAATCAGCCCCAGCATTTT.

This clonotype has ten or more counts. The V call is TRBV7-9, the J call TRBJ2-5, with unresolved D. Germline assignment: CDR1 SEHNR and CDR2 FQNEAQ (reference sequence). V was cut by 5 bases and J by 4 bases, with 11 bases left in between. This CDR3 contains 13 residues. As DNA, the CDR3 is TGTGCCAGCAGCCCTGGACCTGGAGAGACCCAGTACTTC. Translation: CASSPGPGETQYF.

This clonotype was seen many times. This CDR3 reads CASSFGGGGTGELFF. The CDR3 bases are TGTGCCAGCAGTTTCGGCGGGGGGGGCACCGGGGAGCTGTTTTTT. The chain uses TRBV12-3 or TRBV12-4 and TRBJ2-2; 9 positions match TRBD2. The length of the CDR3 is 15 residues. Trimming removed 3 bases from V and 4 bases from J; junction bases left unmatched: 3.

This clonotype was counted a few times. One end of the junction is discordant with germline, which a read error may explain. The chain recombines TRBV6-5 with TRBJ2-1; D perhaps matches TRBD1 (6 bases). The CDR3 covers 15 residues. Germline lookup yields CDR1 MNHEY and CDR2 SVGAGI. The CDR3 DNA sequence: TGTGCCAGCAGTGACTCCCAAGGGGGTTCTAGGGAGCAGTTCTTC. Translation gives CASSDSQGGSREQFF.